This T cell receptor (beta chain) was profiled in a study of blood T cell repertoires in COVID-19. Profiled with immunoSEQ multiplex PCR; TCRdb holds only in-frame clones, not every one. The sample contains over 100,000 clones, approximately 83% of which appear only once. There are a few counts of this clone. The TCR originated in a woman between 65 and 79 years old with acute or convalescent COVID-19. Sequenced input: peripheral blood.

CDR3 DNA: TGTGCCAGCAGCTTACAGGGCTCGAACACTGAAGCTTTCTTT. Translation gives CASSLQGSNTEAFF. The chain recombines TRBV7-9 with TRBJ1-1, with TRBD1 as a possible D gene (5 bases). Trimming removed 2 bases from V and 1 base from J, with 8 bases in between. The CDR3 is made up of 14 amino acids. CDR1 is SEHNR and CDR2 is FQNEAQ in the germline V gene (reference sequence).